This T cell receptor (beta chain) emerged from a study of T cell responses to AZD1222 COVID-19 vaccine. Regarding the study as a whole: In the spike-specific TCR repertoire, nearly half reportedly target unmutated variant regions. Regions 160-218 and 743-854 held dominance among vaccine-associated CD4 TCRs, which spanned spike. Clonal diversity may have been underestimated in mostly white British donors. Baseline testing showed seropositivity in only 6 or 7 AZD1222 recipients.

Repertoires were generated with immunoSEQ multiplex PCR, while TCRdb's copy carries only in-frame clones and drops some. The data contain approximately 74,000 clones, about 84% of them singletons. Germline CDR1 LNHDA, CDR2 SQIVND (reference sequence). The CDR3 sequence is 13 residues long. V lost 6 bases to trimming and J lost 3 bases, with 9 bases between them. This clone has only one observation. What it recognizes is unknown. The V gene is TRBV19, the J gene TRBJ1-5; D might be TRBD1 (6 bases). The source material was peripheral blood, sampled on day 0 of AZD1222 vaccination. The receptor comes from an adult in good health. CDR3 residues: CASRDRNNQPQHF. The CDR3 bases are TGTGCCAGTAGAGACAGGAACAATCAGCCCCAGCATTTT.